The 8 T cell receptor beta chains given below trace back to one sample, sequenced in a study of regulatory T cells in long-lasting Graves disease. The time point is: newly diagnosed GD, antithyroid drugs for less than 3 months. Extracted RNA from PBMCs served as the source of the TCR library. iRepertoire HTBI primers and Arm-PCR of CDR3 regions built TCR beta libraries. One entry per CDR3 protein, called by TCRdb with MiXCR from the multiplex PCR reads. The sample carries about 530,000 distinct CDR3 sequences, 16% recorded once. These data were also reused for a study on T cells in Graves' hyperthyroidism and ophthalmopathy.

The sample here was peripheral blood mononuclear cells (PBMCs), taken at new diagnosis, from a patient treated with antithyroid drugs. The receptors were gathered from a middle-aged woman with Graves disease.

The J gene is TRBJ2-1, the V gene TRBV29-1; D unclear. The CDR3 runs to 15 residues. CDR1 and CDR2 from the germline V gene are SQVTM and ANQGSEA. V was shortened by 5 bases and J by 11 bases, with 25 bases between the two germline ends. CDR3 nucleotide sequence: TGCAGCGTTTCCAGCGACACAAGTTCCTATTCTAAGCAGTTCTTC. This gives the protein CSVSSDTSSYSKQFF.

This clonotype came up many times. The chain couples TRBV20-1 to TRBJ1-2, with D unclear. Germline lookup yields CDR1 DFQATT and CDR2 SNEGSKA (reference sequence). Trimming left V 4 bases short and J 0 bases short, with 6 bases between. The CDR3 extends over 12 amino acids. In DNA form, the CDR3 reads TGCAGTGCTACAGCAGCTAACTATGGCTACACCTTC. Protein: CSATAANYGYTF.

This clonotype was seen many times. The chain couples TRBV29-1 to TRBJ1-1, with a weak D call TRBD1 (6 bases). Germline V gene data show CDR1 as SQVTM and CDR2 as ANQGSEA. V lost 7 bases to trimming and J lost 11 bases, with 17 bases between them. The CDR3 consists of 11 residues. CDR3 DNA sequence: TGCAGCGCTAGACAGGCCGCCGGGGCTTTCTTT. Protein sequence: CSARQAAGAFF.

This clonotype showed up many times. The chain employs TRBV18 and TRBJ1-6, with 7 bases fitting TRBD1. Germline V lookup: CDR1 KGHSH, CDR2 LQKENI. CDR3 size: 16 residues. V gave up 4 bases and J gave up 9 bases; unmatched junction bases: 12. This CDR3 is CASSQQGIRGSSPLHF. The CDR3 bases are TGTGCCAGCTCACAACAGGGGATTCGGGGCAGTTCACCCCTCCACTTT.

This clonotype was detected only a few times. This rearrangement joins TRBV19 to TRBJ1-2, with 8 bases aligning to TRBD1. Losses at the gene ends were 4 bases for V and 3 bases for J; bases not matched to a gene: 10. Looked up from germline, CDR1 is LNHDA and CDR2 is SQIVND (reference sequence). The CDR3 consists of 16 residues. As DNA, the CDR3 is TGTGCCAGTAGTACCCCCCCAACAGGGGGGCACTATGGCTACACCTTC. This sequence encodes CASSTPPTGGHYGYTF.

This clonotype was seen ten or more times. The rearrangement uses TRBV12-3 or TRBV12-4 and TRBJ1-2, with 8 bases aligning to TRBD1. The junction had 11 bases not matched to a gene; V was cut back by 4 bases and J by 10 bases. This CDR3 contains 14 residues. DNA of the CDR3: TGTGCCAGCAGTTCCGCAGGACAGGGCAACGACTACACCTTC. It codes for CASSSAGQGNDYTF.

A remark on this clonotype: With a much larger clone just one base away, this may be a read error. The chain has TRBV6-1 and TRBJ2-3; D uncertain. V shed 3 bases and J shed 5 bases, with 18 bases lying between them. Germline CDR1 is MNHNS and CDR2 is SASEGT. The CDR3 is 16 amino acids. The CDR3 loop is CASSDEVSHWIDTQYF. CDR3 coding DNA: TGTGCCAGCAGTGATGAGGTCTCTCACTGGATAGATACGCAGTATTTT.

The genes are TRBV6-1 and TRBJ1-1, with unresolved D. Germline V gene sequence: CDR1 MNHNS, CDR2 SASEGT. With 2 bases removed from V and 1 base from J, the gap between germline ends came to 8 bases. This CDR3 comprises 14 residues. The CDR3, as DNA: TGTGCCAGCAGTGAAACACGACAGAACACTGAAGCTTTCTTT. Its translation is CASSETRQNTEAFF.